The rows below give T cell receptor beta chains drawn from one sample of a study of blood T cell repertoires in COVID-19. This table comes from immunoSEQ multiplex PCR, and its TCRdb copy is limited to in-frame clones, with some not included. The repertoire includes about 480,000 clones, 88% of them detected once, and less than 2% sits in the top ten. Sequencing was carried out using PBMCs or T cells enriched from blood (not recorded which). These receptors were collected from a woman between 35 and 50 years old who had recovered from COVID-19. The conserved cysteine and the conserved F or W are not part of the CDR3 here. A D gene is named only where the DNA matches it firmly. A clone size is listed for some rows: how often the clone was seen (once, few, many), or a class if it is expanded.

TRBV9,-,-,ASAAGYASVLSPLH
TRBV2,TRBD2,once,ARRPRTSGNEQF
TRBV13,TRBD2,-,ASSPSKMTSGHQETQY
TRBV28,-,-,ASSFPSGSGNTIY
TRBV28,TRBD1,-,ASSRDSYNYGYT
TRBV5-1,-,once,ASSAAPDSSYEQY
TRBV12-3/TRBV12-4,-,-,ASNIRNQPQH
TRBV27,-,once,ASSLDPGVYTEAF
TRBV7-2,TRBD2,-,ASSLVGGGAGGSYEQY
TRBV5-4,TRBD1,-,ASSSGQGSYEQY
TRBV18,TRBD1,-,ASSPRTGDGGNTIY
TRBV4-2,-,-,ASSQDVGRANYGYT
TRBV29-1,-,-,SVEVPGNYGYT
TRBV7-6,-,-,ASGGAPSEGEQF
TRBV12-3/TRBV12-4,-,-,ASSWWGEQF
TRBV4-2,TRBD1,once,ASSQGDRDNQPQH
TRBV5-1,-,-,ASSPELAQSNEQF
TRBV10-3,TRBD1,-,AISESQGINTEAF
TRBV29-1,-,-,SVEAPSFEGSEQY
TRBV24-1,-,-,ATSALLGYGYT
TRBV15,-,-,ATSRDSRSPDGYT
TRBV7-2,-,-,ASSLVGRPGLYNEQF
TRBV30,-,-,AWSTTAHNQPQH
TRBV6-1,-,-,ASSEILGSATNEKLF
TRBV27,-,-,ASSLSASNQPQH
TRBV27,-,-,ASSLLSGFTYEQY
TRBV6-1,-,-,ASSEEIRGYGYT
TRBV9,-,-,ASSVGGQNSYNSPLH
TRBV11-3,TRBD1,-,ASSLEMFGTANTEAF
TRBV11-2,-,-,ASSLAGRNADTQY
TRBV3-1/TRBV3-2,TRBD2,once,ASSDPSGSPPDTQY
TRBV5-5,-,few,ASRKQGSNEQY
TRBV7-9,-,-,ASSLATRTVNTGELF
TRBV7-2,-,once,ASSKQGISNQPQH
TRBV19,-,-,ASSLSTGNTEAF
TRBV11-1,TRBD1,-,ASRNPGTVDGGELF
TRBV7-7,-,-,ASSLDIGIYNEQF
TRBV29-1,TRBD1,-,SVKDRGVQPQH
TRBV4-3,TRBD2,-,ASSQDPILADSYNEQF
TRBV19,-,-,ASRLDSGEQF
TRBV30,TRBD1,-,AWRSQGQGYGYT
TRBV7-2,TRBD2,once,ASSKGTSGNPANTGELF
TRBV18,-,-,ASSPPALMNTEAF
TRBV5-1,-,-,ASRDSRGTEAF
TRBV5-1,-,-,ASSLNQNTEAF
TRBV29-1,TRBD1,-,SVGEPGQGSGIQY
TRBV6-4,-,-,ASSMDFMNTEAF
TRBV4-1,-,-,ASSPSWAGRGGGQPQH
TRBV2,-,-,ASSGLRAAQY
TRBV18,TRBD1,-,ASSPNNRGYEQY
TRBV5-1,-,-,ASSRQENTEAF
TRBV5-1,TRBD2,-,ASSLGLVSGRNNEQF
TRBV6-5,-,-,ASSYAENTEAF
TRBV7-9,-,few,ASSPPNVGDSPLH
TRBV13,-,-,ASSSVPGNEQF
TRBV11-2,-,-,ASSLVAGMNTEAF
TRBV7-8,TRBD2,-,ASSFTSGETQY
TRBV4-1,TRBD2,-,ASSQETSGRTDTQY
TRBV11-3,TRBD1,-,ASRNPGTGSYEQY